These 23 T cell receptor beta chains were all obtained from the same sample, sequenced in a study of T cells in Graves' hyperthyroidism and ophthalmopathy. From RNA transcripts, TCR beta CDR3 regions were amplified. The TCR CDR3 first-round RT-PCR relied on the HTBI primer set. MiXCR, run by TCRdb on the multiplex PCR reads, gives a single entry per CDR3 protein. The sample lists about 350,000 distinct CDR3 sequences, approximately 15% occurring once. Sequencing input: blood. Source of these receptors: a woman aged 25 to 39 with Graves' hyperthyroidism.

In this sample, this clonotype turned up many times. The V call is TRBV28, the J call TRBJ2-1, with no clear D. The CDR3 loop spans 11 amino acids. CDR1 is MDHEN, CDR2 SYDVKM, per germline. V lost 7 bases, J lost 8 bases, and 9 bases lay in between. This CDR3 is CASTIGHEQFF. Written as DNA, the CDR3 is TGTGCCAGCACCATTGGCCATGAGCAGTTCTTC.

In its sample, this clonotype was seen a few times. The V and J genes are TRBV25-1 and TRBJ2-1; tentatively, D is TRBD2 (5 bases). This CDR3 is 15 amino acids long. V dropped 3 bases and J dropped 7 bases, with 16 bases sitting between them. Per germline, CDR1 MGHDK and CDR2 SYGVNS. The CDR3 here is CASSEILGKENEQFF. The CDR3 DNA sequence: TGTGCCAGCAGTGAGATCCTCGGGAAGGAAAATGAGCAGTTCTTC.

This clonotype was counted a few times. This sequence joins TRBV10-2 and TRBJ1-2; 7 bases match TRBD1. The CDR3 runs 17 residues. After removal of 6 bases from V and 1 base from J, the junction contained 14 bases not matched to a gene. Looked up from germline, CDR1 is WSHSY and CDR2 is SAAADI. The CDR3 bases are TGCGCCAGCAGGCCGACAGGGACCTTCGGGAATAACTATGGCTACACCTTC. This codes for CASRPTGTFGNNYGYTF.

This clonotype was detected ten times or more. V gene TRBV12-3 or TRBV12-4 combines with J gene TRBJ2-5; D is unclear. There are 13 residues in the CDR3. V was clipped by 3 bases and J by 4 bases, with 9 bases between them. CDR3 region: CASSFRPGETQYF. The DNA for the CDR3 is TGTGCCAGCAGTTTCCGCCCAGGAGAGACCCAGTACTTC.

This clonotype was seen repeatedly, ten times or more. The CDR3 DNA reads TGTGCCAGCAGATCCGTTCGTGGCTACACCTTC. Translation gives CASRSVRGYTF. The chain couples TRBV27 to TRBJ1-2; no definite D call. CDR1 is MNHEY and CDR2 is SMNVEV in the germline V gene (reference sequence). V lost 6 bases to trimming and J lost 7 bases, with 9 bases between them. The CDR3 has 11 amino acids.

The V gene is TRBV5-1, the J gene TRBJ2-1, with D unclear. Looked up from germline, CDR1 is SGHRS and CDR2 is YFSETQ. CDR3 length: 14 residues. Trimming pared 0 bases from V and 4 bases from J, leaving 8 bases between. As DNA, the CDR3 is TGCGCCAGCAGCTTGGTGGCTGATTACAATGAGCAGTTCTTC. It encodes CASSLVADYNEQFF.

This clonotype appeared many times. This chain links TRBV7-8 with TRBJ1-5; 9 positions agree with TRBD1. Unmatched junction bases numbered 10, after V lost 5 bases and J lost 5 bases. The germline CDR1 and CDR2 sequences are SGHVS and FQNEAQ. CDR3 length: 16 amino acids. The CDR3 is CASSPKDRGRDQPQHF. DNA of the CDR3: TGTGCCAGCAGCCCAAAGGACAGGGGACGGGATCAGCCCCAGCATTTT.

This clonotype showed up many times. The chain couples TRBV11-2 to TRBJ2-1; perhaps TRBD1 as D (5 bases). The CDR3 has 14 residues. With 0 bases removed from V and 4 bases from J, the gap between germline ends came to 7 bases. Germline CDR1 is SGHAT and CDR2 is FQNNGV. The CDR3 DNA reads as TGTGCCAGCAGCTTAGACAGGGATTACAATGAGCAGTTCTTC. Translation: CASSLDRDYNEQFF.

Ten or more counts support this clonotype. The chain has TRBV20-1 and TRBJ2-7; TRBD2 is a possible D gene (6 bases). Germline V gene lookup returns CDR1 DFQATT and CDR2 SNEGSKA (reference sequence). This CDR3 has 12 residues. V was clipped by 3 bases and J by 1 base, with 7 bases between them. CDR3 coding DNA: TGCAGTGCTAGGGGACTGTCCTACGAGCAGTACTTC. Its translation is CSARGLSYEQYF.

CDR3 nucleotide sequence: TGTGCCAGCAGCTTATTGAGGGGGTTACAAGAGACCCAGTACTTC. Its translation: CASSLLRGLQETQYF. The rearrangement uses TRBV7-9 and TRBJ2-5; D is perhaps TRBD1 (6 bases). Trimming took off 2 bases at V and 2 bases at J, with 12 bases between the two ends. In germline, CDR1 is SEHNR, CDR2 FQNEAQ (reference sequence). The CDR3 is made up of 15 amino acids.

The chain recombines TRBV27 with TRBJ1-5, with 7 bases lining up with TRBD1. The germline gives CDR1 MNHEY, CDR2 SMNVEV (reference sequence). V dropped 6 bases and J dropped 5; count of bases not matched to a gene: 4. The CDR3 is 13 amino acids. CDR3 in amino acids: CASRSRGDQPQHF. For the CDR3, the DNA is TGTGCCAGCAGAAGCAGGGGGGATCAGCCCCAGCATTTT.

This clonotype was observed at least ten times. CDR3 DNA sequence: TGTGCCAGCAGCCACCCCGGACAGAAAAGCTACGAGCAGTACTTC. Its translation: CASSHPGQKSYEQYF. The V and J genes are TRBV7-2 and TRBJ2-7; tentatively, D is TRBD1 (6 bases). Germline lookup yields CDR1 SGHTA and CDR2 FQGNSA. Trimming removed 5 bases at V and 3 bases at J, with 17 bases between. This CDR3 is built from 15 residues.

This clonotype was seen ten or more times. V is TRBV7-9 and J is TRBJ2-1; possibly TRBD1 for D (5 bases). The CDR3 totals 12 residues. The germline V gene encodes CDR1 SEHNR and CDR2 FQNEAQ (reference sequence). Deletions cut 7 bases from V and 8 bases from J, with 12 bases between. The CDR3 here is CASTTQGHEQFF. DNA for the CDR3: TGTGCCAGCACCACCCAGGGTCATGAGCAGTTCTTC.

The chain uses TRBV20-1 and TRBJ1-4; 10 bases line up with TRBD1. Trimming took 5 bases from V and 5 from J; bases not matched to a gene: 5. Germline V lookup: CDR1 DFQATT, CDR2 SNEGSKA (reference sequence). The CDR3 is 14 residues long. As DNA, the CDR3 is TGCAGTGCTTCGAGGACAGGGGGGAATGAAAAACTGTTTTTT. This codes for CSASRTGGNEKLFF.

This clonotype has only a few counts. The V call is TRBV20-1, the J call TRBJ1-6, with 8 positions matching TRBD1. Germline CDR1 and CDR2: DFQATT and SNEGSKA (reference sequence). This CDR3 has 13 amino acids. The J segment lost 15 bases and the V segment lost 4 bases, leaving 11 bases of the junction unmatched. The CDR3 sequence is CSATRDRTTYLHF. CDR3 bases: TGCAGTGCTACCAGGGACAGGACAACGTACCTCCACTTT.

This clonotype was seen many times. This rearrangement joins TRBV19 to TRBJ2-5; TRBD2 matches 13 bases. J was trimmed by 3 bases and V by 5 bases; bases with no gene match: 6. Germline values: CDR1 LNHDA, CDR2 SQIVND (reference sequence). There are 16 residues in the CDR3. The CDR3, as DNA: TGTGCCAGTAGTGCCGGACTAGCGGGAGAGAAAGAGACCCAGTACTTC. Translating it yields CASSAGLAGEKETQYF.

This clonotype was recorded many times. CDR3 amino acids: CSVVRDVDEQYF. CDR3 in DNA: TGCAGCGTTGTCAGGGACGTCGACGAGCAGTACTTC. This chain links TRBV29-1 with TRBJ2-7; the D gene could be TRBD1 or TRBD2 (5 bases each). Looked up from germline, CDR1 is SQVTM and CDR2 is ANQGSEA. The CDR3 has 12 amino acids. V lost 4 bases and J 5 bases, leaving 12 bases between the germline ends.

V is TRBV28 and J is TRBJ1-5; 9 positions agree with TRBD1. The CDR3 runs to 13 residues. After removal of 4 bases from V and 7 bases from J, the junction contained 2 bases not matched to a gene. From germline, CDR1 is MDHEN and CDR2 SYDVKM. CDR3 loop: CASSSQGAQPQHF. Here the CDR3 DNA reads TGTGCCAGCAGTTCACAGGGGGCCCAGCCCCAGCATTTT.

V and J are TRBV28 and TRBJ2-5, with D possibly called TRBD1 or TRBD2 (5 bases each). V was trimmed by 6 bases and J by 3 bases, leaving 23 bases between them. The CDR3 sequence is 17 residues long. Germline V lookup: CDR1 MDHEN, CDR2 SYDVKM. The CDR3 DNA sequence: TGTGCCAGCAGCGGATCTTACTCTCCGGGGCCCAAAGAGACCCAGTACTTC. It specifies CASSGSYSPGPKETQYF. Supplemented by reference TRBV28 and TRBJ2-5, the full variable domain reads DVKVTQSSRYLVKRTGEKVFLECVQDMDHENMFWYRQDPGLGLRLIYFSYDVKMKEKGDIPEGYSVSREKKERFSLILESASTNQTSMYLCASSGSYSPGPKETQYFGPGTRLLVL.

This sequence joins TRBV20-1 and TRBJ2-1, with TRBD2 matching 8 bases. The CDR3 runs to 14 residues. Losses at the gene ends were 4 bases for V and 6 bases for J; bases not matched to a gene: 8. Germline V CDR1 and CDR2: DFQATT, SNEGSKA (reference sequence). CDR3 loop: CSAIGISGVNEQFF. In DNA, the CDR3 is TGCAGTGCTATAGGGATTAGCGGGGTCAATGAGCAGTTCTTC.

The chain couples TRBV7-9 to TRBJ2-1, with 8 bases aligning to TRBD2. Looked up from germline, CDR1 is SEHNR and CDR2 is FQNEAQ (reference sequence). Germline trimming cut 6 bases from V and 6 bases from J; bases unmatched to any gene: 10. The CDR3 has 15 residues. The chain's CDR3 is CASRIGTRLGNEQFF. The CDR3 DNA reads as TGTGCCAGCAGGATCGGGACTAGATTGGGCAATGAGCAGTTCTTC.

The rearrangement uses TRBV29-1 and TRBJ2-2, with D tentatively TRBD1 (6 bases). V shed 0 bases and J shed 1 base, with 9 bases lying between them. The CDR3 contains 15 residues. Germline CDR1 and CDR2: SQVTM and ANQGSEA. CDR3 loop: CSVEEPGQNTGELFF. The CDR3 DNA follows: TGCAGCGTTGAAGAGCCGGGACAGAACACCGGGGAGCTGTTTTTT.

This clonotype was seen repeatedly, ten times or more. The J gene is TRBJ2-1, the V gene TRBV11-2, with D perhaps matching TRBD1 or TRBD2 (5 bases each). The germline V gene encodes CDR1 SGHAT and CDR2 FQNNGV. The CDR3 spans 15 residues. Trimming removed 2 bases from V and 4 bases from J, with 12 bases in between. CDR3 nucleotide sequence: TGTGCCAGCAGCTTAAGTGGGACCGTGTACAATGAGCAGTTCTTC. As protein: CASSLSGTVYNEQFF.